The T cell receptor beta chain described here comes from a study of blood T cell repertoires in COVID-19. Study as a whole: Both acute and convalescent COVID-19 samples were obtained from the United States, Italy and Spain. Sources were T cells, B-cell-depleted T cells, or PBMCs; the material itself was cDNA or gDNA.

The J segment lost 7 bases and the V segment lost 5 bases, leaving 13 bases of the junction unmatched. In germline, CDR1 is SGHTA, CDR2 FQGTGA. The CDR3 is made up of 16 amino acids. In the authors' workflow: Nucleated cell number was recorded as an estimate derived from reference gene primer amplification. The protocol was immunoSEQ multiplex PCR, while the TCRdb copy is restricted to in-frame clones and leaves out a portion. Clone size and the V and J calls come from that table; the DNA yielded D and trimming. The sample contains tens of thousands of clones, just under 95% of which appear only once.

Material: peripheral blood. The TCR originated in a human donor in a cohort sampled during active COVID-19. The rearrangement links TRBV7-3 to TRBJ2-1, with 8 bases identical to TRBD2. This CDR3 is CASSTTPGLGYNEQFF. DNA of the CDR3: TGTGCCAGCAGCACCACCCCGGGACTAGGTTATAATGAGCAGTTCTTC.